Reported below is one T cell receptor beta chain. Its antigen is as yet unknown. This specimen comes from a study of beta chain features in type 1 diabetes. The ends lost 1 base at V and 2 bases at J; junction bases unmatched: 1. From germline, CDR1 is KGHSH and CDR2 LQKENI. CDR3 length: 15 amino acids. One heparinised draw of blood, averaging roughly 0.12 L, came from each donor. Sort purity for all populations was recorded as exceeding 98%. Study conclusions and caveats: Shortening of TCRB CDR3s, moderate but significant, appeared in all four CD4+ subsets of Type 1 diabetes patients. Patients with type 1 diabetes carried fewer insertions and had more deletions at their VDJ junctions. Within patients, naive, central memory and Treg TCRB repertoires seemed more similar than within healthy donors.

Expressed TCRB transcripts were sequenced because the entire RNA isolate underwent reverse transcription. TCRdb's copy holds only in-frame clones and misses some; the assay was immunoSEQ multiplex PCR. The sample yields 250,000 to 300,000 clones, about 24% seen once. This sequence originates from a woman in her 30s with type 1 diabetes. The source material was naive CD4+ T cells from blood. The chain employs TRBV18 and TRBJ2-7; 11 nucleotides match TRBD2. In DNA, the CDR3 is TGTGCCAGCTCACCACAGGGACTAGCGGCCTACGAGCAGTACTTC. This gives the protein CASSPQGLAAYEQYF.